One and the same sample provided the 11 T cell receptor beta chains below, sequenced in a study of T cells in women clearing cervical HPV infection (dated by TCRdb to the late 2010s). The receptor library was made with the immunoSEQ multiplex PCR assay. As stored in TCRdb, this immuneACCESS dataset retains in-frame rearrangements with V and J assigned. A fraction of the clones does not appear; measured against another copy, unresolved V genes explain less than half of the discrepancy, and the remainder lacks a known reason. This sample's table has entries for 21,000 or so clones. The top ten clonotypes cover less than 3.5% of the sample. The specimen sequenced was blood buffy coat. The receptors were sampled from a woman aged 18-70 years with a cervical HPV16 infection that either progressed to CIN3+ or cleared (not recorded which).

Points on this clone: From the germline J gene comes the end of the CDR3, since the read stops 3 residues before it. The chain employs TRBV7-9 and TRBJ2-7; perhaps D is TRBD1 or TRBD2 (5 bases each). This CDR3 region has 15 residues. V was clipped by 4 bases and J by 6 bases, with 19 bases between them. Germline lookup yields CDR1 SEHNR and CDR2 FQNEAQ (reference sequence). Incomplete CDR3 DNA: TGTGCCAGCAGCTCAAATCAGGGTGGGAGCCTCGAG. Its translation: CASSSNQGGSLE. The whole CDR3 sequence is CASSSNQGGSLEQYF.

Comment on this clone: The missing CDR3 end, 3 residues past where the read stops, is filled in from the germline J gene. The rearrangement joins TRBV19 to TRBJ1-6; TRBD1 matches 10 bases. J lost 11 bases, V lost 0 bases, and 4 bases had no gene match. CDR3 length equals 15 residues. CDR1 is LNHDA, CDR2 SQIVND, per germline (reference sequence). CDR3: CASSIEGTGVTPLHF. The DNA read from the CDR3 is TGTGCCAGTAGTATAGAGGGGACAGGGGTTACACCC. The whole variable domain, remainder taken from reference TRBV19 and TRBJ1-6, is DGGITQSPKYLFRKEGQNVTLSCEQNLNHDAMYWYRQDPGQGLRLIYYSQIVNDFQKGDIAEGYSVSREKKESFPLTVTSAQKNPTAFYLCASSIEGTGVTPLHFGNGTRLTVT.

Notes on this clone: From the germline J gene comes the end of the CDR3, since the read stops 3 residues before it. The chain recombines TRBV30 with TRBJ2-1, with 9 bases identical to TRBD2. V gave up 3 bases and J gave up 9 bases; unmatched junction bases: 9. This CDR3 comprises 14 residues. Germline-derived CDR1 and CDR2 are GTSNPN and SVGIG (reference sequence). The CDR3 DNA, read in part, is TGTGCCTGGAGGCTAGCGGGATTGGCCGGTGAG. The encoded protein is CAWRLAGLAGE. In full, the CDR3 reads CAWRLAGLAGEQFF.

Comment on this clone: The read finishes 3 residues shy of the CDR3 end, and the germline J gene is used to complete it. The gene calls are TRBV7-9 and TRBJ1-2; TRBD1 might be the D (5 bases). The CDR3 runs to 15 residues. CDR1 is SEHNR, CDR2 FQNEAQ, per germline (reference sequence). CDR3 DNA (partial): TGTGCCAGCGGGCGGGGAGCGGGAGGACACTACGAC. Translated: CASGRGAGGHYD. The entire CDR3 protein is CASGRGAGGHYDYTF.

Turning to this clone: The CDR3 end lies 3 residues beyond the end of the read and is filled in from the germline J gene. This chain links TRBV5-1 with TRBJ2-7, with unresolved D. Germline assignment: CDR1 SGHRS and CDR2 YFSETQ. The CDR3 has 13 amino acids. Trimming cost V 6 bases and J 5 bases, with 15 bases left between them. Incomplete CDR3 DNA: TGCGCCAGCAACTGGGCCTCAAGGGACGAG. It translates to CASNWASRDE. The whole CDR3 protein is CASNWASRDEQYF.

Worth noting for this clone: The read comes to an end 3 residues before the CDR3 does, leaving the germline J gene to fill in the end. J is TRBJ1-2 and V is TRBV10-3; D might be TRBD1 (5 bases). This CDR3 has 13 residues. The ends were cut back, 2 bases at V and 6 bases at J, with 10 bases in the middle. Germline loops: CDR1 ENHRY, CDR2 SYGVKD. CDR3: CAISEGRVNGYTF. CDR3 DNA (partial): TGTGCCATCAGTGAGGGCAGGGTCAATGGC.

Points on this clone: The read finishes 3 residues shy of the CDR3 end, and the germline J gene is used to complete it. The V call is TRBV2, the J call TRBJ2-7; 8 bases are shared with TRBD2. J lost 6 bases, V lost 4 bases, and 11 bases had no gene match. Looked up from germline, CDR1 is SNHLY and CDR2 is FYNNEI. The CDR3 has 15 amino acids. The sequenced part of the CDR3 DNA is TGTGCCAGCAGTGTTAGAAGCGGGAGTCCCCGCGAG. Translation gives CASSVRSGSPRE. In full, the CDR3 is CASSVRSGSPREQYF.

About this clone: The sequenced fragment ends 3 residues before the CDR3 boundary, so the rest is inferred from the germline J gene. The rearrangement joins TRBV2 to TRBJ2-5, with D uncertain. The CDR3 spans 10 residues. The germline CDR1 and CDR2 sequences are SNHLY and FYNNEI. V lost 7 bases, J lost 4 bases, and 4 bases lay in between. The CDR3 sequence is CASKVETQYF. The CDR3 bases that were read are TGTGCCAGCAAGGTAGAGACC. The entire variable domain, with the rest obtained from reference TRBV2 and TRBJ2-5, is as follows: EPEVTQTPSHQVTQMGQEVILRCVPISNHLYFYWYRQILGQKVEFLVSFYNNEISEKSEIFDDQFSVERPDGSNFTLKIRSTKLEDSAMYFCASKVETQYFGPGTRLLVL.

Worth noting for this clone: Read sequence stops 3 residues before the CDR3 end, and the germline J gene provides the missing end. The chain links TRBV6-2 or TRBV6-3 to TRBJ1-1; D remains ambiguous. The length of the CDR3 is 14 residues. V was clipped by 8 bases and J by 0 bases, with 13 bases between them. Germline values: CDR1 MNHEY, CDR2 SVGEGT. CDR3 DNA, as far as it was read: TGTGCCAGCGCGGTTATCTTTATGAACACTGAA. It translates to CASAVIFMNTE. The entire CDR3 reads CASAVIFMNTEAFF.

As regards this clone: The CDR3 end is not reached by the read, which stops 3 residues before it; the germline J gene fills it in. The rearrangement links TRBV19 to TRBJ1-5; 9 positions agree with TRBD1. The germline CDR1 and CDR2 sequences are LNHDA and SQIVND (reference sequence). J gave up 4 bases and V 6 bases, and 4 bases lay outside the gene matches. This CDR3 has 14 amino acids. CDR3 region: CASSPTGGNQPQHF. The sequenced CDR3 bases are TGTGCCAGTAGCCCGACAGGGGGGAATCAGCCC. Using reference TRBV19 and TRBJ1-5 for the parts outside the CDR3, the full variable domain is DGGITQSPKYLFRKEGQNVTLSCEQNLNHDAMYWYRQDPGQGLRLIYYSQIVNDFQKGDIAEGYSVSREKKESFPLTVTSAQKNPTAFYLCASSPTGGNQPQHFGDGTRLSIL.

Of note for this clone: The sequenced fragment ends 3 residues before the CDR3 boundary, so the rest is inferred from the germline J gene. The rearrangement uses TRBV19 and TRBJ1-1, with D perhaps matching TRBD1 (6 bases). The CDR3 totals 14 residues. The germline V and J ends were trimmed by 6 bases and 3 bases, with 14 bases remaining between them. CDR1 and CDR2 from the germline V gene are LNHDA and SQIVND (reference sequence). The sequenced part of the CDR3 DNA is TGTGCCAGTAGGGGTACAGGGTTCGACACTGAA. As protein: CASRGTGFDTE. The entire CDR3 reads CASRGTGFDTEAFF.